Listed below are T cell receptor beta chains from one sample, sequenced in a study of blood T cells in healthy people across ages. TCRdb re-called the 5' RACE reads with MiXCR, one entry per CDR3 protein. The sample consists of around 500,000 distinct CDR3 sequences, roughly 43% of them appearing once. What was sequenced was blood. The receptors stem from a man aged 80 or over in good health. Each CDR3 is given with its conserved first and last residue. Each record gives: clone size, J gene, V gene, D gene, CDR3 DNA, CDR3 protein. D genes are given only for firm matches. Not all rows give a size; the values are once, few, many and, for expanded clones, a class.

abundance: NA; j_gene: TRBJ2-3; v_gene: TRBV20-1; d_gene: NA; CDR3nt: TGCAGTGCTAGGGAGGTTCCCACGCAGTATTTT; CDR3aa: CSAREVPTQYF
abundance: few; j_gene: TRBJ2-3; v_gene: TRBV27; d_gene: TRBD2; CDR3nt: TGTGCCAGCACCCGGGCGGGAGTCGATACGCAGTATTTT; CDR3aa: CASTRAGVDTQYF
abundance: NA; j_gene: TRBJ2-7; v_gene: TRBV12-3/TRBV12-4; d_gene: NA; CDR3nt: TGTGCCAGCAGTCCTCTACACAGGGACCCTCGGTACGAGCAGTACTTC; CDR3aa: CASSPLHRDPRYEQYF
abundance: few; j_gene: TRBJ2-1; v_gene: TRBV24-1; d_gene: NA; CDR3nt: TGTGCCACCAGTGAAGGGGCCCGGAGGAATGAGCAGTTCTTC; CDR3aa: CATSEGARRNEQFF
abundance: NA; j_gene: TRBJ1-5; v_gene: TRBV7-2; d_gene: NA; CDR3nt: TGTGCCAGCAGCTTAATTGGCGACAATCAGCCCCAGCATTTT; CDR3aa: CASSLIGDNQPQHF
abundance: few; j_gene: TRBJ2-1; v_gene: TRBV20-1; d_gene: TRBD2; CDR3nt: TGCAGTGCTTACCTCAAGCGGGAATTATCTTATGAGCAGTTCTTC; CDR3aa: CSAYLKRELSYEQFF
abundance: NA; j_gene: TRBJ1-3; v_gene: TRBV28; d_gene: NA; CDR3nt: TGTGCCACCCATCGAGCGAGCTCTGGAAACACCATATATTTT; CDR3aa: CATHRASSGNTIYF
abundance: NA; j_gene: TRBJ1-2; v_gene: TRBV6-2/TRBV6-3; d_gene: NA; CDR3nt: TGTGCCAGCAGTTACATCAGCGATGGCTACACCTTC; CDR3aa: CASSYISDGYTF
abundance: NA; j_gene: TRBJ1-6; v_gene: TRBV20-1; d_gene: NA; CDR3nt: TGCAGTGCTCTCGGCGGGGGCAATTCACCCCCCCACTTT; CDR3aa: CSALGGGNSPPHF
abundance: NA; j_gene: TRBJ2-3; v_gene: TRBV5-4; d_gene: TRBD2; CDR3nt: TGTGCCAGCAGCTTGCCCAGCGGGAGCGAGTTTGGGACGCAGTATTTT; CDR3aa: CASSLPSGSEFGTQYF
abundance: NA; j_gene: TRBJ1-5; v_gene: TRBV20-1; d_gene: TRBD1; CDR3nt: TGCAGTGCTATCGGACAGGTCAATCAGCCCCAGCATTTT; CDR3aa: CSAIGQVNQPQHF
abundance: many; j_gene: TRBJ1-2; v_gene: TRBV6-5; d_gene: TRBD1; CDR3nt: TGTGCCAGCAGACCTGGACAGGACTATGGCTACACCTTC; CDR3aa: CASRPGQDYGYTF
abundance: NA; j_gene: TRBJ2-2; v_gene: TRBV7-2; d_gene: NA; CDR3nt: TGTGCCAGCAGCCGAGAGGGCCCGACAGGATTCTCCGGGGAGCTGTTTTTT; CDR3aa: CASSREGPTGFSGELFF
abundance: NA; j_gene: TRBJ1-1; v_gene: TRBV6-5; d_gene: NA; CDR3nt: TGTGCCAGCAGTAGTGGCAGGAATTGGGAAGCTTTCTTT; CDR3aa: CASSSGRNWEAFF
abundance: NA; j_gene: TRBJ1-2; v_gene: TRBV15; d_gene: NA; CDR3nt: TGTGCCACCAGCTTGTCGGGGGCAGGTGGCTACACCTTC; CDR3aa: CATSLSGAGGYTF